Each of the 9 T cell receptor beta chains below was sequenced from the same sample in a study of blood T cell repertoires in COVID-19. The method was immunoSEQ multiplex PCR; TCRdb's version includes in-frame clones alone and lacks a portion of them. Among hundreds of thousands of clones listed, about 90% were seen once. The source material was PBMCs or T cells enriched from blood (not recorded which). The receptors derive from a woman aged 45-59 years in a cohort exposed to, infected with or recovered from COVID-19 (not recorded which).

CDR3: CASSQVGAPLAKNIQYF. The CDR3 region has the DNA TGCGCCAGCAGCCAAGTAGGGGCACCCTTAGCCAAAAACATTCAGTACTTC. The rearrangement links TRBV4-1 to TRBJ2-4, with D perhaps TRBD1 (5 bases). Germline V gene data show CDR1 as MGHRA and CDR2 as YSYEKL. V dropped 1 base and J dropped 0 bases, with 13 bases sitting between them. The CDR3 contains 17 residues.

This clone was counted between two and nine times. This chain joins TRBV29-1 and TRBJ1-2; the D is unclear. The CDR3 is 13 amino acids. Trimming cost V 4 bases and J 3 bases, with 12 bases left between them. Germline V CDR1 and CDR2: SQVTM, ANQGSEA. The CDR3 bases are TGCAGCGTTGGGACTCCGGGAGACTATGGCTACACCTTC. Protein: CSVGTPGDYGYTF.

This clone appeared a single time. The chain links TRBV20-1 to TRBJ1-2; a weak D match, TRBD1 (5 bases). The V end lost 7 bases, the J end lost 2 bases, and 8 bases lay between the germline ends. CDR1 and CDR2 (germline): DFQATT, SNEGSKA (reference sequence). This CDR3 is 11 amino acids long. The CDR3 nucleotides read TGCAGTGTGGGACTGAACTATGGCTACACCTTC. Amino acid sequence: CSVGLNYGYTF.

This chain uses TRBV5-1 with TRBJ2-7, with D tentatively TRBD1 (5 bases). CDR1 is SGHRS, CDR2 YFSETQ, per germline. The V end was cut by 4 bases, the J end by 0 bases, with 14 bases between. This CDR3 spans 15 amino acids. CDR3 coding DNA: TGCGCCAGCAGCCCCGACAGAACGAGCTCCTACGAGCAGTACTTC. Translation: CASSPDRTSSYEQYF. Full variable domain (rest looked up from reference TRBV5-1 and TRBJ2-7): KAGVTQTPRYLIKTRGQQVTLSCSPISGHRSVSWYQQTPGQGLQFLFEYFSETQRNKGNFPGRFSGRQFSNSRSEMNVSTLELGDSALYLCASSPDRTSSYEQYFGPGTRLTVT.

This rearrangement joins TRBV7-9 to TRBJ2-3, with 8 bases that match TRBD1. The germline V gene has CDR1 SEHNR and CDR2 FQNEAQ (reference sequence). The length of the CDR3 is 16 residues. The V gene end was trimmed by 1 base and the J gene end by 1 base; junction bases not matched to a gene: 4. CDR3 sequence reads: CASSLGRRGRTDTQYF. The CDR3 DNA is TGTGCCAGCAGCTTAGGACGCAGGGGGCGCACAGATACGCAGTATTTT.

CDR3 nucleotides: TGTGCCAGCAGCTTGGATTTGAGGGAGACCCAGTACTTC. Residues: CASSLDLRETQYF. V is TRBV5-4 and J is TRBJ2-5; D is uncertain. V dropped 0 bases and J dropped 5 bases, with 8 bases sitting between them. This CDR3 contains 13 residues. Per the germline V gene, CDR1 is SGHNT and CDR2 is YYREEE (reference sequence).

This CDR3 is CASSLMGQGTEAFF. DNA for the CDR3: TGTGCCAGCAGCTTAATGGGACAGGGCACTGAAGCTTTCTTT. The rearrangement links TRBV11-3 to TRBJ1-1, with 9 bases identical to TRBD1. With V trimmed by 2 bases and J by 4 bases, 2 bases remained unmatched. The CDR3 covers 14 residues. Per germline, CDR1 SGHNT and CDR2 YENEEA.

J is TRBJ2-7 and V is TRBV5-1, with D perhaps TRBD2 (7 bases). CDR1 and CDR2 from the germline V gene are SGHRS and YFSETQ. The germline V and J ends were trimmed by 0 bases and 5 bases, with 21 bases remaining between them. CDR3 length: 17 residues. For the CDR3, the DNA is TGCGCCAGCAGCTTGGCCCGGGGCTCGGGGGGCTGGAACGAGCAGTACTTC. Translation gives CASSLARGSGGWNEQYF.

The CDR3 DNA reads TGTGCCAGCTCACCAGGGGAGATCTATGGCTACACCTTC. It yields the protein CASSPGEIYGYTF. The chain joins TRBV18 to TRBJ1-2; D is unclear. There are 13 residues in the CDR3. Deletions cut 2 bases from V and 4 bases from J, with 8 bases between. Germline V lookup: CDR1 KGHSH, CDR2 LQKENI.